This entry features one T cell receptor (beta chain) sequence. Its target antigen remains unknown. Within one base of it there is no much larger clone, and no base qualities were kept. The selected pancreatic ductal adenocarcinoma patients had received surgery without neoadjuvant therapy. Right after surgery, resected tumor tissue went into ice-cold media, and part of that tissue was flash frozen for DNA and RNA. Using the DNeasy Blood and Tissue Kit with Proteinase K and RNase treatment, genomic DNA was extracted from 7 PBMC and 9 flash-frozen tumor specimens. This entry comes from a study of T cells in pancreatic ductal adenocarcinoma (dated by TCRdb to about 2017). Regarding the study in general: The work assessed suppressive cells as well as CD8+ T cells infiltrating resected pancreatic ductal adenocarcinoma, measuring their numbers, locations, and properties, in order to shed light on the adaptive T-cell response that occurs naturally. What the work shows at the level of the full study, not this receptor alone: Since most pancreatic cancer patients present with inoperable disease, the resected cohort was skewed toward the minority of patients who had early-stage disease. No significant difference in T-cell clonality was found between tumor and blood, with mean clonality of about 0.12 in tumors and less than 0.075 in blood. Tumor versus blood clonality comparisons may be biased because tumors are enriched in CD45RO+ effector rather than naive T cells, biasing toward lower diversity. Compared with tumor samples, blood samples had more total productive templates and about 8.1-fold more unique clonotypes.

The CDR3 has 18 amino acids, counting the end cysteine and phenylalanine. Here the CDR3 DNA is all that survives: 54 bases in frame from base 1. The germline V and J ends show losses of 0 bases and 6 bases respectively, and no gene match explains 9 bases of the junction. The CDR1 and CDR2 encoded by the germline V gene are MGHDK and SYGVNS. TCR beta CDR3 regions were amplified from genomic DNA using the immunoSEQ hsTCRB kit. An Illumina HiSeq system was used for high-throughput TRB CDR3 sequencing. The study's processing was this. The immunoSEQ software was used to analyze the sequencing reads, and any nonproductive sequences containing premature stops or frame-shifts were left out. Repertoire clonality was computed as one minus Shannon entropy normalized by log2 of the number of unique productive sequences. TCRdb mirrors the immuneACCESS table, restricted to in-frame sequences. Some clones are absent from its copies; in checked studies, under half trace to an unresolved V gene, and the reason for the others is unknown. The V and J calls and clone size are taken from that table; D and trimming were inferred from the DNA. Counted in this sample were 4,500 to 6,000 clones; approximately 80% of them appeared once. Together, the top ten hold 7.5% of the sample.

The V gene is TRBV25-1 and the J gene is TRBJ2-1; TRBD2 fits 12 bases in the junction. The sequenced sample consisted of pancreatic tumor tissue. The sequence derives from a human donor with pancreatic ductal adenocarcinoma. The donor label of this sample is uncertain. The bases read TGTGCCAGCAGTGAATATCCTAGCGGGAGGGCCGCGAGCAATGAGCAGTTCTTC. Translated, this is CASSEYPSGRAASNEQFF.